This TCR beta chain stems from a study of T cell responses to AZD1222 COVID-19 vaccine. Sequencing was performed with immunoSEQ multiplex PCR; in TCRdb, only in-frame clones are kept and a portion is missing. The table has about 130,000 clones, around 92% seen once. The material was peripheral blood, obtained 28 days after the second AZD1222 dose. This sequence was found in an adult who received the AZD1222 COVID-19 vaccine.

The CDR3 sequence is CASSEAGREYGYTF. The CDR3 DNA follows: TGTGCCAGCAGTGAAGCGGGCAGGGAGTATGGCTACACCTTC. J is TRBJ1-2 and V is TRBV2; maybe TRBD1 (5 bases). Germline V gene lookup returns CDR1 SNHLY and CDR2 FYNNEI. CDR3 size: 14 residues. V was trimmed by 0 bases and J by 5 bases, leaving 10 bases between them.